This T cell receptor beta chain was captured in a study of cytotoxic CD8 clonotypes in ibrutinib-treated CLL. Study-level points and caveats: Patients showed higher baseline clonality than age-matched healthy donors, and it tracked circulating CD8+ T-cell counts.

Germline CDR1 reads SGHTA; CDR2 reads FQGTGA. CDR3 length: 14 amino acids. J lost 2 bases, V lost 5 bases, and 5 bases had no gene match. Worth noting for this clone: Its antigen is as yet unknown.

Data came from immunoSEQ multiplex PCR; TCRdb stores just in-frame clones and leaves some out. The profile shows about 16,000 clones, around 63% of them singletons. This TCR was recovered from a human donor with chronic lymphocytic leukemia. J is TRBJ2-5 and V is TRBV7-3; 7 nucleotides line up with TRBD1. Here the sequenced sample was PBMCs, taken before ibrutinib treatment. The CDR3 DNA sequence: TGTGCCAGCAGCCTCCGACAGGGACAAGAGACCCAGTACTTC. Encoded protein: CASSLRQGQETQYF.